Sequencing of this T cell receptor (beta chain) was carried out in a study of shared T cell receptors in the human thymus. This CDR3 spans 17 amino acids. V lost 4 bases, J lost 0 bases, and 10 bases stayed unmatched. Germline lookup yields CDR1 MNHEY and CDR2 SMNVEV (reference sequence). The table came from immunoSEQ multiplex PCR; TCRdb's copy has only in-frame clones and leaves some out. The data hold hundreds of thousands of clones, with over 75% observed a single time. This sample was shared with a second study, whose subject was human thymus T cells. That source adds: Resections were taken during corrective heart surgery, and the thymus tissue came from these. It looked as if thymic and blood repertoires used V and J genes in a biased way.

The J gene is TRBJ2-3, the V gene TRBV27, with 7 bases identical to TRBD2. This clonotype originated in a boy younger than two with a congenital heart defect. The sequencing sample was made of thymocytes. The CDR3 loop reads CASSSIPREASTDTQYF. In DNA form, the CDR3 reads TGTGCCAGCAGTTCGATACCCCGGGAGGCTAGCACAGATACGCAGTATTTT.